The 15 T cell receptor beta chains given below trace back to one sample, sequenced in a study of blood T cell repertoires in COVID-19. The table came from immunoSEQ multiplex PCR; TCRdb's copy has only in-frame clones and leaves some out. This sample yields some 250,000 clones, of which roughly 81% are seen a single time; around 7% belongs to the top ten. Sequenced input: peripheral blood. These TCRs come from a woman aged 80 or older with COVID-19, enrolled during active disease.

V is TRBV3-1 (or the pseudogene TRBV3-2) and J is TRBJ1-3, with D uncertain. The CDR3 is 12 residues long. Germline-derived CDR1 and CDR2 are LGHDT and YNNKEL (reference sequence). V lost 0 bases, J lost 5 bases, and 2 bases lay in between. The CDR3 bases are TGTGCCAGCAGCCAAGACAGAAACACCATATATTTT. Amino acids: CASSQDRNTIYF.

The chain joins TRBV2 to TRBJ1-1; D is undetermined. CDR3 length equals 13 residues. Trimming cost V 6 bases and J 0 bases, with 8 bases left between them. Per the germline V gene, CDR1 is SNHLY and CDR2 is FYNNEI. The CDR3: CASSLHMNTEAFF. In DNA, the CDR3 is TGTGCCAGCAGCTTACATATGAACACTGAAGCTTTCTTT.

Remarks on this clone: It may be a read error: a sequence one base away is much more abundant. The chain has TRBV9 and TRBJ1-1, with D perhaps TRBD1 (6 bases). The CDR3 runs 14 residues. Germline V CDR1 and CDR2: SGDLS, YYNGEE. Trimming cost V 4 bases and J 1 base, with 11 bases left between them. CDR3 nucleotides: TGTGCCAGCAGCCCCTGGACAGAGAACACTGAAGCTTTCTTT. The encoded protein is CASSPWTENTEAFF.

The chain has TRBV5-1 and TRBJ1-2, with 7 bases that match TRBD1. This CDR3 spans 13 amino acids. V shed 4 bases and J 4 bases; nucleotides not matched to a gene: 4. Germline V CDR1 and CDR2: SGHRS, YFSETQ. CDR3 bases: TGCGCCAGCAGCCACAGGGGAGTCTATGGCTACACCTTC. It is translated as CASSHRGVYGYTF.

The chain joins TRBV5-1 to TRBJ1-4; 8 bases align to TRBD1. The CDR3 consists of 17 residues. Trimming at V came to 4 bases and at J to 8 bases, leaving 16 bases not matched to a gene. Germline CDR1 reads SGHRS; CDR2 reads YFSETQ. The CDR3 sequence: CASSPSGPGSGGEKLFF. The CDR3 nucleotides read TGCGCCAGCAGCCCCTCGGGGCCCGGGTCAGGGGGCGAAAAACTGTTTTTT.

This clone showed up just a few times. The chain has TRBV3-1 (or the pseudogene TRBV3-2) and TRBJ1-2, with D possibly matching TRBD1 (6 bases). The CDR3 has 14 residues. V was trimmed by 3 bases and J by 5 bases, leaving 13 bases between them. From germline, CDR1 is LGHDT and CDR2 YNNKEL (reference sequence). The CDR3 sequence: CASSHRGRGYGYTF. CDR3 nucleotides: TGTGCCAGCAGCCACCGGGGCAGGGGTTATGGCTACACCTTC.

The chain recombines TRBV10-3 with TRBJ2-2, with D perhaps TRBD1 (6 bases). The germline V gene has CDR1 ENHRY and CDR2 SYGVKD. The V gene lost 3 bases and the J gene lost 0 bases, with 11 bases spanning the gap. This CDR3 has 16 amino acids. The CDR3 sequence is CAISDSDRSNTGELFF. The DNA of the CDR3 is TGTGCCATCAGTGACTCCGACAGGTCGAACACCGGGGAGCTGTTTTTT.

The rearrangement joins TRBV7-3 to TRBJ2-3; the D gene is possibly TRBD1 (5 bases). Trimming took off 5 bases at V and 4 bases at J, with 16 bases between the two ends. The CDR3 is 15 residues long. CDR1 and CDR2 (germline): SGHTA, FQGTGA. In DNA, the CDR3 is TGTGCCAGCAGCCCCAGGGCGACCAGCGCAGATACGCAGTATTTT. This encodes CASSPRATSADTQYF.

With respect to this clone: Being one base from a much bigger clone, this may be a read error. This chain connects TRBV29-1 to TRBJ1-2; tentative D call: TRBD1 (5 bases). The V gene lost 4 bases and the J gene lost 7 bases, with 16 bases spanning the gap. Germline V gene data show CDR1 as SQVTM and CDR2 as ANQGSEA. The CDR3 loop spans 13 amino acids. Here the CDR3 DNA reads TGCAGCGTTGGGGACGGGGGGGTCGGTGGCTACACCTTC. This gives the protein CSVGDGGVGGYTF.

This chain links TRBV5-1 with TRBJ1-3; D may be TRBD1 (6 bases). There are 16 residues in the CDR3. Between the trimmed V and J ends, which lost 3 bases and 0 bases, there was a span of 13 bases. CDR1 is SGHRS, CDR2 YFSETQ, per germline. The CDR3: CASSSNGQTSGNTIYF. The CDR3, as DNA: TGCGCCAGCAGCTCGAACGGACAGACCTCTGGAAACACCATATATTTT.

In DNA form, the CDR3 reads TGTGCCAGCAGCCAAGCTGCGGCCCAGAGGGAGACCCAGTACTTC. This gives the protein CASSQAAAQRETQYF. V gene TRBV4-2 combines with J gene TRBJ2-5; D gene unclear. This CDR3 has 15 amino acids. Between the trimmed V and J ends, which lost 1 base and 5 bases, there was a span of 14 bases. Per germline, CDR1 LGHNA and CDR2 YNFKEQ.

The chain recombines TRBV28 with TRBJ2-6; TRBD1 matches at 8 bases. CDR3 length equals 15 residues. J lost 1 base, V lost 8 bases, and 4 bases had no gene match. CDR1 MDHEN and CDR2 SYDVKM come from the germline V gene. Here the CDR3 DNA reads TGTGCCAGCTTAACAGGGGGGTCTGGGGCCAACGTCCTGACTTTC. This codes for CASLTGGSGANVLTF.

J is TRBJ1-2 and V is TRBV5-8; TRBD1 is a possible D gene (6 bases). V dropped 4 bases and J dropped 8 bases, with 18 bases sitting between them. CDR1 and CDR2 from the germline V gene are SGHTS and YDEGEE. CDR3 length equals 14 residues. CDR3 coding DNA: TGTGCCAGCAGCCTCTACTCAGGGGTGGGCGGCTACACCTTC. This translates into CASSLYSGVGGYTF.

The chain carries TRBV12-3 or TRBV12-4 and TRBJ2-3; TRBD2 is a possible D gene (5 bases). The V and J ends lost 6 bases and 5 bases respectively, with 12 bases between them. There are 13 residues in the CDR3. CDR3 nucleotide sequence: TGTGCCAGCAGCTACCCCGAGGGAGATACGCAGTATTTT. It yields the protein CASSYPEGDTQYF.

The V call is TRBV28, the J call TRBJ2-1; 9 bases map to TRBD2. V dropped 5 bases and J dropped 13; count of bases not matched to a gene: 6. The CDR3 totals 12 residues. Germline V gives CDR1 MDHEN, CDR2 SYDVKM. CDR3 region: CASSPRLAVQFF. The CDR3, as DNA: TGTGCCAGCAGTCCACGACTAGCGGTACAGTTCTTC.